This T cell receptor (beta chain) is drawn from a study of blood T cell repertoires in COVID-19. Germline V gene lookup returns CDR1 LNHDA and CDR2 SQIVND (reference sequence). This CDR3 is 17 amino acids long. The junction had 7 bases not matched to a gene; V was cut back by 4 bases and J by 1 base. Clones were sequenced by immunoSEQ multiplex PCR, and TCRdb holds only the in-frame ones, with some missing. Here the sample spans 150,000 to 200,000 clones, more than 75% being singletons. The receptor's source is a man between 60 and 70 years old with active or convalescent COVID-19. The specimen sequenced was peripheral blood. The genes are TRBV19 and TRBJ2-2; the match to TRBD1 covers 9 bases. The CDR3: CASSKGTGIGNTGELFF. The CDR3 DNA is TGTGCCAGTAGTAAAGGGACAGGGATTGGGAACACCGGGGAGCTGTTTTTT. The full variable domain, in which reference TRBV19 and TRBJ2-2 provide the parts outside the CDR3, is DGGITQSPKYLFRKEGQNVTLSCEQNLNHDAMYWYRQDPGQGLRLIYYSQIVNDFQKGDIAEGYSVSREKKESFPLTVTSAQKNPTAFYLCASSKGTGIGNTGELFFGEGSRLTVL.